The clone carrying this T cell receptor (beta chain) has at least ten counts. Its antigen is undetermined. Germline V lookup: CDR1 MNHEY, CDR2 SVGAGI. Trimming removed 8 bases from V and 7 bases from J, with 6 bases in between. The CDR3 extends over 9 amino acids. The entry originates in a study of T-cell memory formation after mild COVID-19. General study results and limits: The authors did not confirm SARS-CoV-2 specificity of second-wave clones peaking day 37.

TCRdb reprocessed the 5' RACE reads via MiXCR and lists one record per CDR3 protein. Of about 290,000 distinct CDR3 sequences in the sample, 15% were seen once. The clonotype originates from a man aged 18 to 29 who had mild COVID-19 (a few samples of this study predate the infection). Cell type and time point are not known. The sample was PBMCs or a T cell subset sorted from them (not recorded which). The chain recombines TRBV6-5 with TRBJ2-7, with D unresolved. CDR3 sequence (DNA): TGTGCCAGCCCTAGGGAGCAGTACGTC. Translation gives CASPREQYV.